This TCR beta chain comes out of a study of blood T cell repertoires in COVID-19. Across the whole study: Samples taken during acute and convalescent COVID-19 were collected in the United States, Italy and Spain. In each case, the material was cDNA or gDNA derived from T cells, B-cell-depleted T cells, or PBMCs.

Source study methods: Nucleated cell number was recorded as an estimate derived from reference gene primer amplification. Profiled with immunoSEQ multiplex PCR; TCRdb holds only in-frame clones, not every one. V, J and clone size derive from that table, while D and trimming were established from the DNA sequence. In the table there are about 150,000 clones, around 80% of which are singletons. This CDR3 is 13 amino acids long. Per germline, CDR1 MGHDK and CDR2 SYGVNS. Trimming left V 3 bases short and J 5 bases short, with 11 bases between. What was sequenced was peripheral blood. This TCR was recovered from a man in his sixties with acute or convalescent COVID-19. The chain couples TRBV25-1 to TRBJ2-7, with TRBD2 as a possible D gene (7 bases). The CDR3 protein is CASSDPGGHEQYF. The CDR3 DNA is TGTGCCAGCAGTGATCCGGGGGGCCACGAGCAGTACTTC.